The 21 T cell receptor beta chains presented below share a single source sample, sequenced in a study of T cells in localized non-small cell lung cancer. Sequencing used immunoSEQ multiplex PCR; TCRdb keeps in-frame clones, though not all of them. The table records over a thousand clones, 15% to 20% of them present only once. The specimen was normal lung tissue next to the tumor, collected before any cancer treatment. These receptor sequences come from a male donor at least 60 years old with stage I lung adenocarcinoma.

This chain uses TRBV11-3 with TRBJ1-5; TRBD1 agrees at 9 bases. Trimming cost V 4 bases and J 5 bases; bases outside gene matches: 3. CDR3 length: 14 residues. Germline V gives CDR1 SGHNT, CDR2 YENEEA. CDR3 sequence (DNA): TGTGCCAGCAGCTGGGACAGGGCGGATCAGCCCCAGCATTTT. Protein sequence: CASSWDRADQPQHF.

This clone has just a few counts. This chain uses TRBV11-3 with TRBJ2-5, with D perhaps TRBD2 (6 bases). V lost 1 base to trimming and J lost 5 bases, with 11 bases between them. The CDR3 consists of 14 residues. Per the germline V gene, CDR1 is SGHNT and CDR2 is YENEEA. CDR3 loop: CASSLGGVIETQYF. CDR3 coding DNA: TGTGCCAGCAGCTTAGGGGGGGTTATCGAGACCCAGTACTTC. Drawing the rest from reference TRBV11-3 and TRBJ2-5, the complete variable domain is EAGVVQSPRYKIIEKKQPVAFWCNPISGHNTLYWYLQNLGQGPELLIRYENEEAVDDSQLPKDRFSAERLKGVDSTLKIQPAELGDSAVYLCASSLGGVIETQYFGPGTRLLVL.

In its sample, this clone was seen a few times. This sequence joins TRBV6-8 and TRBJ2-5, with D perhaps TRBD1 (6 bases). V gave up 10 bases and J gave up 7 bases, with 16 bases separating them. CDR3 length: 12 residues. CDR1 is MNHGY and CDR2 is SAAAGT in the germline V gene. As DNA, the CDR3 is TGTGCCACCCTGACAGGACGAGGGACCCAGTACTTC. Amino acids: CATLTGRGTQYF.

The chain joins TRBV18 to TRBJ2-7; no clear D. Trimming took 2 bases from V and 3 from J, leaving 14 bases between them. Germline V gene data show CDR1 as KGHSH and CDR2 as LQKENI. This CDR3 is built from 15 residues. The CDR3 bases are TGTGCCAGCTCACCAGGGTCAGGAGTCATCTACGAGCAGTACTTC. It is translated as CASSPGSGVIYEQYF.

This chain connects TRBV14 to TRBJ1-1; D gene unclear. Trimming removed 3 bases at V and 3 bases at J, with 8 bases between. This CDR3 contains 13 residues. The germline V gene has CDR1 SGHDN and CDR2 FVKESK. The DNA for the CDR3 is TGTGCCAGCAGCCAGGGAGGTTACACTGAAGCTTTCTTT. This translates into CASSQGGYTEAFF.

The rearrangement joins TRBV5-1 to TRBJ2-3, with 10 bases that match TRBD2. The CDR3 contains 15 residues. V trimming: 2 bases; J trimming: 1 base; junction bases outside the gene matches: 1. CDR1 is SGHRS and CDR2 is YFSETQ in the germline V gene. The CDR3 region is CASSLSGGGTDTQYF. The CDR3 bases are TGCGCCAGCAGCTTAAGCGGGGGGGGCACAGATACGCAGTATTTT.

Judged by abundance, this clone is medium-sized. The chain couples TRBV9 to TRBJ1-6; D unresolved. Looked up from germline, CDR1 is SGDLS and CDR2 is YYNGEE. The CDR3 has 16 amino acids. The V end was cut by 3 bases, the J end by 0 bases, with 10 bases between. As DNA, the CDR3 is TGTGCCAGCAGCGACGGGCTGAGCTCCTATAATTCACCCCTCCACTTT. Translated, it gives CASSDGLSSYNSPLHF.

The chain combines TRBV29-1 with TRBJ1-3; D not certain. The length of the CDR3 is 13 residues. Germline V gene sequence: CDR1 SQVTM, CDR2 ANQGSEA. Trimming removed 2 bases at V and 0 bases at J, with 5 bases between. CDR3 in amino acids: CSVEIGSGNTIYF. The CDR3 DNA follows: TGCAGCGTTGAAATCGGCTCTGGAAACACCATATATTTT.

This chain links TRBV19 with TRBJ1-1; D gene ambiguous. Per the germline V gene, CDR1 is LNHDA and CDR2 is SQIVND (reference sequence). V dropped 0 bases and J dropped 2 bases, with 10 bases sitting between them. There are 15 residues in the CDR3. CDR3 amino acids: CASSIDATGNTEAFF. In DNA, the CDR3 is TGTGCCAGTAGTATAGATGCGACGGGAAACACTGAAGCTTTCTTT.

This clone qualifies as large. The V gene is TRBV19, the J gene TRBJ1-3, with D tentatively TRBD1 (6 bases). The germline gives CDR1 LNHDA, CDR2 SQIVND (reference sequence). V shed 6 bases and J shed 4 bases, with 13 bases lying between them. The CDR3 runs 14 residues. The CDR3 reads CASRDRAQGNTIYF. The DNA of the CDR3 is TGTGCCAGTAGGGACAGAGCCCAAGGAAACACCATATATTTT.

The chain combines TRBV6-8 with TRBJ2-3, with 9 bases fitting TRBD2. The CDR3 has 16 residues. Germline V CDR1 and CDR2: MNHGY, SAAAGT. V shed 5 bases, J shed 5 bases, and the junction held 11 bases outside the gene matches. The CDR3 DNA reads TGTGCCAGCAGTCCTTTGGGACTAGCTAGGGTAGATACGCAGTATTTT. This gives the protein CASSPLGLARVDTQYF.

The rearrangement uses TRBV5-1 and TRBJ2-1; 7 bases are shared with TRBD1. Unmatched junction bases numbered 13, after V lost 4 bases and J lost 9 bases. CDR1 is SGHRS, CDR2 YFSETQ, per germline. The CDR3 sequence is 15 residues long. CDR3 amino acids: CASSEQGWGLGEQFF. The CDR3 nucleotides are TGCGCCAGCAGCGAACAGGGGTGGGGGCTCGGTGAGCAGTTCTTC.

In its sample, this clone is large. The chain couples TRBV29-1 to TRBJ2-2, with D possibly matching TRBD2 (6 bases). This CDR3 has 15 residues. V was cut by 3 bases and J by 5 bases, with 16 bases left in between. Germline V lookup: CDR1 SQVTM, CDR2 ANQGSEA. CDR3 loop: CSVELGSEGTGELFF. CDR3 coding DNA: TGCAGCGTTGAGTTGGGATCGGAGGGAACCGGGGAGCTGTTTTTT.

This clone is medium-sized in the sample. The chain links TRBV11-3 to TRBJ2-3; 12 bases align to TRBD2. J lost 6 bases, V lost 3 bases, and 7 bases had no gene match. The CDR3 has 16 amino acids. CDR1 SGHNT and CDR2 YENEEA come from the germline V gene. Written as DNA, the CDR3 is TGTGCCAGCAGCTTGGAACTAGCGGGGGGTCGGGATACGCAGTATTTT. Translation gives CASSLELAGGRDTQYF.

The CDR3 sequence is CASSQSFEGDSNQPQHF. In nucleotides, the CDR3 is TGTGCCAGCAGCCAATCTTTTGAGGGGGATAGCAATCAGCCCCAGCATTTT. V is TRBV14 and J is TRBJ1-5; possibly TRBD1 for D (6 bases). V shed 2 bases and J shed 0 bases, with 14 bases lying between them. Per the germline V gene, CDR1 is SGHDN and CDR2 is FVKESK. The length of the CDR3 is 17 residues.

This CDR3 reads CASSQPFGTLSYNEQFF. CDR3 DNA: TGCGCCAGCAGTCAACCCTTCGGGACCCTGTCCTACAATGAGCAGTTCTTC. The chain joins TRBV23-1 to TRBJ2-1; D may be TRBD1 or TRBD2 (5 bases each). TRBV23-1 counts as an open reading frame of uncertain function. This CDR3 region has 17 residues. Trimming pared 2 bases from V and 1 base from J, leaving 15 bases between.

V usage is TRBV6-8 and J usage is TRBJ1-1; D is ambiguous. The CDR3 runs to 15 residues. Germline CDR1 is MNHGY and CDR2 is SAAAGT. The V end lost 4 bases, the J end lost 0 bases, and 12 bases lay between the germline ends. The CDR3 DNA sequence: TGTGCCAGCAGTTGGTCACAGCGATTGAACACTGAAGCTTTCTTT. It encodes CASSWSQRLNTEAFF.

This clone has just a few counts. This chain connects TRBV9 to TRBJ1-3, with D tentatively TRBD1 (5 bases). The germline gives CDR1 SGDLS, CDR2 YYNGEE. V was shortened by 4 bases and J by 1 base, with 15 bases between the two germline ends. The CDR3 sequence is 16 residues long. The CDR3 is CASSPGGGPSGNTIYF. In DNA form, the CDR3 reads TGTGCCAGCAGCCCTGGGGGGGGTCCGTCTGGAAACACCATATATTTT.

This clone appeared a few times. V gene TRBV11-3 combines with J gene TRBJ1-6; a weak D match, TRBD1 (5 bases). Germline V gene sequence: CDR1 SGHNT, CDR2 YENEEA. V dropped 0 bases and J dropped 7 bases, with 10 bases sitting between them. This CDR3 has 15 residues. CDR3: CASSLEGVSNSPLHF. CDR3 DNA sequence: TGTGCCAGCAGCTTAGAGGGGGTGTCAAATTCACCCCTCCACTTT.

This chain links TRBV5-1 with TRBJ2-7; 8 bases agree with TRBD1. Germline V gives CDR1 SGHRS, CDR2 YFSETQ. V lost 4 bases to trimming and J lost 3 bases; unmatched junction nucleotides: 6. The CDR3 runs 14 residues. The CDR3 loop is CASSPRTGSYEQYF. CDR3 DNA sequence: TGCGCCAGCAGCCCCAGGACAGGGAGCTACGAGCAGTACTTC.

The chain couples TRBV23-1 to TRBJ1-5; 10 bases align to TRBD1. TRBV23-1 is an open reading frame whose function is uncertain. This CDR3 contains 15 residues. Trimming cost V 0 bases and J 7 bases; bases outside gene matches: 3. In nucleotides, the CDR3 is TGCGCCAGCAGTCAATCGGGACAGGGGACGCAGCCCCAGCATTTT. Translated: CASSQSGQGTQPQHF.